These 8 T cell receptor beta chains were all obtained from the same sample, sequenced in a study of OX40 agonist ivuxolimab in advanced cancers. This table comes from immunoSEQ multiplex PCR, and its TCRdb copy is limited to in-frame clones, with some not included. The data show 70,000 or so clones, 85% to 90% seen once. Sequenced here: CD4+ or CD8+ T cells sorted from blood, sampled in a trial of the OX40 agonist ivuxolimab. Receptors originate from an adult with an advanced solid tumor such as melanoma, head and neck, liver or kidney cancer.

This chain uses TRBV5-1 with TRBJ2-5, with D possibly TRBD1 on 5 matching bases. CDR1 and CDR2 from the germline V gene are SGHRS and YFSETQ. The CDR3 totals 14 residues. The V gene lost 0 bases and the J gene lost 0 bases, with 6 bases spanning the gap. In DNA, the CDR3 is TGCGCCAGCAGCTTGGCAGGGAACCAAGAGACCCAGTACTTC. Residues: CASSLAGNQETQYF.

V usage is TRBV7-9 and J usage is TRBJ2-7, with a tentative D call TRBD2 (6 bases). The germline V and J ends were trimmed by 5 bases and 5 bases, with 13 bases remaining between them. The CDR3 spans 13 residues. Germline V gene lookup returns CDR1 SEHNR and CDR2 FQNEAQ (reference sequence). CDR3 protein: CASSRYGTDEQYF. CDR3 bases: TGTGCCAGCAGCCGATATGGGACTGACGAGCAGTACTTC.

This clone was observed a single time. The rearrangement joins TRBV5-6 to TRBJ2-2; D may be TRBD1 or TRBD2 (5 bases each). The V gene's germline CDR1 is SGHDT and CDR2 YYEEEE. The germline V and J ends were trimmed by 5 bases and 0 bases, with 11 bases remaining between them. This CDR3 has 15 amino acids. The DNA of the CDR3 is TGTGCCAGCAGGTCGGGGCATTCGAACACCGGGGAGCTGTTTTTT. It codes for CASRSGHSNTGELFF.

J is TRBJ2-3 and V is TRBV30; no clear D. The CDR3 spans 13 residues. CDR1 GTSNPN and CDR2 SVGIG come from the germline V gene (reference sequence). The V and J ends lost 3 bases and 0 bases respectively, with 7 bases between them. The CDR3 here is CAWRQTSTDTQYF. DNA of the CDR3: TGTGCCTGGAGACAGACTAGCACAGATACGCAGTATTTT.

The CDR3 sequence is CASRKTSADTQYF. In DNA form, the CDR3 reads TGTGCCAGCAGGAAAACTAGCGCAGATACGCAGTATTTT. The V and J genes are TRBV27 and TRBJ2-3; 7 nucleotides match TRBD2. The CDR3 is made up of 13 amino acids. The J segment lost 4 bases and the V segment lost 6 bases, leaving 4 bases of the junction unmatched. Germline V gene sequence: CDR1 MNHEY, CDR2 SMNVEV (reference sequence).

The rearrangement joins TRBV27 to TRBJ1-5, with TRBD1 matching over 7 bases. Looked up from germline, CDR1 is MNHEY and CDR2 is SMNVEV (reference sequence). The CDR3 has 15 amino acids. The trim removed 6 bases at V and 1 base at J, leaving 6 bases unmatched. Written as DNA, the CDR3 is TGTGCCAGCAGGCCCCCAGGGGGGAGCAATCAGCCCCAGCATTTT. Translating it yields CASRPPGGSNQPQHF.

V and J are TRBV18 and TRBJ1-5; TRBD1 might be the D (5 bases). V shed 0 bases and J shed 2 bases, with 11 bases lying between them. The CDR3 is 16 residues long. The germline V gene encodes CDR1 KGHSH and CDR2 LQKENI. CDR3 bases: TGTGCCAGCTCACCACCGGGGATGGGGGGCAATCAGCCCCAGCATTTT. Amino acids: CASSPPGMGGNQPQHF.

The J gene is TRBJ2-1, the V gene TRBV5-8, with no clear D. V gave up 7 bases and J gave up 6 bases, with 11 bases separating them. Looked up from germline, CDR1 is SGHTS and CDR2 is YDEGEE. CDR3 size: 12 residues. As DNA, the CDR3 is TGTGCCAGCCTCAGGATTGGCAATGAGCAGTTCTTC. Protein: CASLRIGNEQFF.